This entry describes one TCR beta chain. Its antigen remains unknown. The data originate from a study of graft-versus-host responses after intestinal transplantation. Study overall: Each patient got anti-thymocyte globulin induction, then tacrolimus and steroids for three to four years. Study-wide results and limits: Analysis identified GvH clones in recipient marrow, with some appearing first in ileum or blood. There was an association between peak levels of circulating GvH clones and early post-transplant HvG declines. When patients had graft-donor T cell macrochimerism, their allografts held high graft-versus-host to host-versus-graft clonal ratios.

Sequenced by immunoSEQ multiplex PCR; TCRdb stores in-frame clones only, minus some. The repertoire holds tens of thousands of clones, with about 90% as singletons. This receptor was obtained from a human patient who received an intestinal transplant, so some T cells may come from the graft donor. The sequences come from PBMCs, collected roughly 660 days after intestinal transplant.

Here the CDR3 reads CASSWGLADEQFF. CDR3 bases: TGTGCCAGCAGTTGGGGACTAGCCGATGAGCAGTTCTTC. This chain uses TRBV6-5 with TRBJ2-1, with 9 bases identical to TRBD2. This CDR3 has 13 amino acids. V dropped 4 bases and J dropped 8; count of bases not matched to a gene: 3. CDR1 is MNHEY, CDR2 SVGAGI, per germline.